One TCR beta chain is described in this entry. Clones were sequenced by immunoSEQ multiplex PCR, and TCRdb holds only the in-frame ones, with some missing. Among 120,000 to 150,000 clones listed, about 91% were seen once. These data belong to a study of control samples from healthy donors and cancer patients. Germline lookup yields CDR1 LNHNV and CDR2 YYDKDF (reference sequence). This CDR3 region has 12 residues. V was cut by 5 bases and J by 4 bases, with 9 bases left in between. The chain joins TRBV15 to TRBJ2-7; a possible D gene is TRBD2 (5 bases). What was sequenced was blood. The receptor was derived from a man aged 25 to 40 in good health. The DNA of the CDR3 is TGTGCCACCAGCCCGGACTCTTACGAGCAGTACTTC. This translates into CATSPDSYEQYF. The whole variable domain, filled in from reference TRBV15 and TRBJ2-7, reads DAMVIQNPRYQVTQFGKPVTLSCSQTLNHNVMYWYQQKSSQAPKLLFHYYDKDFNNEADTPDNFQSRRPNTSFCFLDIRSPGLGDTAMYLCATSPDSYEQYFGPGTRLTVT.